These T cell receptor beta chains were read from a single sample in a study of blood T cell repertoires in COVID-19. Only in-frame clones appear in the TCRdb table, and some are missing; sequencing was by immunoSEQ multiplex PCR. This table holds 45,000 to 65,000 clones, about 86% found once. Sequencing input: peripheral blood. The receptors stem from a man of 80 years or more with active COVID-19. Each CDR3 is given with its conserved first and last residue. The order of the fields is V gene, D gene, J gene, clone size, CDR3 DNA, CDR3 protein. A D gene is named only where the DNA matches it firmly. Clone size appears in some rows only: once, few, many, or a class for an expanded clone.

V gene: TRBV11-1
D gene: .
J gene: TRBJ2-3
clone size: .
CDR3 DNA: TGTGCCAGCAGCTTTGGGCCTCAAGATACGCAGTATTTT
CDR3 protein: CASSFGPQDTQYF

V gene: TRBV10-1
D gene: .
J gene: TRBJ2-3
clone size: once
CDR3 DNA: TGCGCCAGCAGCTCAGGGCGGGCAGGGGAAACAGATACGCAGTATTTT
CDR3 protein: CASSSGRAGETDTQYF

V gene: TRBV5-1
D gene: TRBD1
J gene: TRBJ2-1
clone size: .
CDR3 DNA: TGCGCCAGCGGATACCGGGACAGGGGTAATGAGCAGTTCTTC
CDR3 protein: CASGYRDRGNEQFF

V gene: TRBV30
D gene: .
J gene: TRBJ2-1
clone size: .
CDR3 DNA: TGTGCCTGGAGGGATCGTAGTCGGGACTGGCCGTACAATGAGCAGTTCTTC
CDR3 protein: CAWRDRSRDWPYNEQFF

V gene: TRBV6-1
D gene: .
J gene: TRBJ1-5
clone size: .
CDR3 DNA: TGTGCCAGCAGTGAAAGTTGGGGGCTCAATCAGCCCCAGCATTTT
CDR3 protein: CASSESWGLNQPQHF

V gene: TRBV30
D gene: .
J gene: TRBJ2-3
clone size: .
CDR3 DNA: TGTGCCTGGGATGCGGACATCACAGATACGCAGTATTTT
CDR3 protein: CAWDADITDTQYF

V gene: TRBV7-2
D gene: .
J gene: TRBJ2-3
clone size: .
CDR3 DNA: TGTGCCAGCAGCCCTATGGGGCCTAGCACAGATACGCAGTATTTT
CDR3 protein: CASSPMGPSTDTQYF

V gene: TRBV9
D gene: .
J gene: TRBJ2-2
clone size: once
CDR3 DNA: TGTGCCAGCAATTCCGGAGGTCCCGGGGAGCTGTTTTTT
CDR3 protein: CASNSGGPGELFF

V gene: TRBV28
D gene: .
J gene: TRBJ1-5
clone size: .
CDR3 DNA: TGTGCCAGCAGTTCCTCGGGACACAAGGGTCAGCCCCAGCATTTT
CDR3 protein: CASSSSGHKGQPQHF

V gene: TRBV27
D gene: .
J gene: TRBJ2-7
clone size: few
CDR3 DNA: TGTGCCAGCAGTTTCCCAAGAGGCGAGCAGTACTTC
CDR3 protein: CASSFPRGEQYF

V gene: TRBV7-8
D gene: .
J gene: TRBJ1-1
clone size: .
CDR3 DNA: TGTGCCAGCAGCTCCCCCCCGTCGGTGACTGAAGCTTTCTTT
CDR3 protein: CASSSPPSVTEAFF

V gene: TRBV7-2
D gene: TRBD1
J gene: TRBJ1-1
clone size: .
CDR3 DNA: TGTGCCAGCAGTAACGCAGGGGGGTTGAACACTGAAGCTTTCTTT
CDR3 protein: CASSNAGGLNTEAFF

V gene: TRBV18
D gene: .
J gene: TRBJ2-1
clone size: .
CDR3 DNA: TGTGCCAGCTCCTTGGGAGAGGCGGACAATGAGCAGTTCTTC
CDR3 protein: CASSLGEADNEQFF

V gene: TRBV5-1
D gene: TRBD1
J gene: TRBJ1-6
clone size: .
CDR3 DNA: TGCGCCAGCAGCTTGGCGGGACAGGATTATTCACCCCTCCACTTT
CDR3 protein: CASSLAGQDYSPLHF

V gene: TRBV16
D gene: .
J gene: TRBJ2-2
clone size: .
CDR3 DNA: TGTGCCAGCAGCCAAGCTTCCGGGAGCGGGAACACCGGGGAGCTGTTTTTT
CDR3 protein: CASSQASGSGNTGELFF

V gene: TRBV28
D gene: TRBD1
J gene: TRBJ2-7
clone size: .
CDR3 DNA: TGTGCCAGCACCCTGCGGGGTACAGGGGGGTACGAGCAGTACTTC
CDR3 protein: CASTLRGTGGYEQYF

V gene: TRBV28
D gene: .
J gene: TRBJ1-4
clone size: .
CDR3 DNA: TGTGCCAGCAGAGCGGGGGGAGAAAAACTGTTTTTT
CDR3 protein: CASRAGGEKLFF

V gene: TRBV7-9
D gene: .
J gene: TRBJ2-3
clone size: .
CDR3 DNA: TGTGCCAGCAGCTCGACTTATGGGACAGATACGCAGTATTTT
CDR3 protein: CASSSTYGTDTQYF

V gene: TRBV10-3
D gene: .
J gene: TRBJ1-5
clone size: .
CDR3 DNA: TGTGCCATCAGCGGTCGGGGGAATCAGCCCCAGCATTTT
CDR3 protein: CAISGRGNQPQHF

V gene: TRBV27
D gene: TRBD1
J gene: TRBJ2-7
clone size: .
CDR3 DNA: TGTGCCAGCAGTTACACCAGGGGGCACGAGCAGTACTTC
CDR3 protein: CASSYTRGHEQYF